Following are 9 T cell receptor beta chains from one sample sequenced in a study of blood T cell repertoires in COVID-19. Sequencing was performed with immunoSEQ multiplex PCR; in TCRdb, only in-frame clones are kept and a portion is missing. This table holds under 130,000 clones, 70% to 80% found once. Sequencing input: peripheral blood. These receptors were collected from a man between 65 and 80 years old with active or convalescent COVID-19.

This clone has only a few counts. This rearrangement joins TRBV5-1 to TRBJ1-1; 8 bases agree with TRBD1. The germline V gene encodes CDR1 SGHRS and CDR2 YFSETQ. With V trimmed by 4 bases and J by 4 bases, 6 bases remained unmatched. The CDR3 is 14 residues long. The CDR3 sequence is CASSVDRGGTEAFF. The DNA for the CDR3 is TGCGCCAGCAGCGTTGACAGGGGTGGCACTGAAGCTTTCTTT.

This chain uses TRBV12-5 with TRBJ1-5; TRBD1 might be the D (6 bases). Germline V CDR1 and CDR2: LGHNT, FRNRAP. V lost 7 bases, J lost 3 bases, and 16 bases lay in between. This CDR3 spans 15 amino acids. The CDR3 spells CASASPDSSNQPQHF. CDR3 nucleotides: TGTGCTAGTGCCTCCCCGGACAGCTCCAATCAGCCCCAGCATTTT.

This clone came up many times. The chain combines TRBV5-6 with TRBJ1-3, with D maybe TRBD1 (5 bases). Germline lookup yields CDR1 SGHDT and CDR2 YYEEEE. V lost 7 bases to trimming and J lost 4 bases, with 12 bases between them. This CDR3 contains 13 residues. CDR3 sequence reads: CASGRVAGNTIYF. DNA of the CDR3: TGTGCCAGCGGCAGGGTGGCGGGAAACACCATATATTTT.

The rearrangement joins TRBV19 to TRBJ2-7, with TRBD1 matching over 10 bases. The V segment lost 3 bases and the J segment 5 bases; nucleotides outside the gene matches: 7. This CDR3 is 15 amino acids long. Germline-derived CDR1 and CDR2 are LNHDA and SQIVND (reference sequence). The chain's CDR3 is CASSIIGQGGDEQYF. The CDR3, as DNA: TGTGCCAGTAGTATCATTGGACAGGGGGGAGACGAGCAGTACTTC.

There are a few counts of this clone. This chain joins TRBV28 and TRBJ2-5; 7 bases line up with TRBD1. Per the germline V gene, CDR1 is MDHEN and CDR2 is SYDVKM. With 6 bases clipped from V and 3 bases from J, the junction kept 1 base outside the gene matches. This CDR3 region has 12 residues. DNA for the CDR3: TGTGCCAGCAGACAGGGGAAAGAGACCCAGTACTTC. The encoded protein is CASRQGKETQYF.

CDR3 nucleotides: TGTGCCAGCAGTGGGGAGGCGTCTGGCCGGGAAAAACTGTTTTTT. Its translation is CASSGEASGREKLFF. This chain links TRBV9 with TRBJ1-4; no definite D call. The length of the CDR3 is 15 residues. Germline CDR1 is SGDLS and CDR2 is YYNGEE. V lost 5 bases and J 8 bases, leaving 19 bases between the germline ends.

CDR3: CASSFPPITEGYTF. CDR3 in DNA: TGTGCCAGCAGCTTCCCGCCCATCACGGAGGGCTACACCTTC. The chain couples TRBV7-2 to TRBJ1-2; D not resolved. V lost 3 bases and J 8 bases, leaving 16 bases between the germline ends. This CDR3 region has 14 residues. The germline CDR1 and CDR2 sequences are SGHTA and FQGNSA.

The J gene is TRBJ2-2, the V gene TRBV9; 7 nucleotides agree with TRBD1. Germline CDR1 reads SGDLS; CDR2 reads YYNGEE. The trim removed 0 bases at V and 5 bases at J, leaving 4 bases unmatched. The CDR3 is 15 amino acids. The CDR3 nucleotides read TGTGCCAGCAGCGTAGGAGACAGGGAAACCGGGGAGCTGTTTTTT. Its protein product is CASSVGDRETGELFF.

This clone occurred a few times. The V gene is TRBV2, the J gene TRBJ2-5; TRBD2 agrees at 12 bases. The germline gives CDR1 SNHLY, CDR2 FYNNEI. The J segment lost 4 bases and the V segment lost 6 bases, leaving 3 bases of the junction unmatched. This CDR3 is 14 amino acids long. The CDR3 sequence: CASSGLAGRETQYF. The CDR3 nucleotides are TGTGCCAGCAGCGGACTAGCGGGAAGAGAGACCCAGTACTTC.